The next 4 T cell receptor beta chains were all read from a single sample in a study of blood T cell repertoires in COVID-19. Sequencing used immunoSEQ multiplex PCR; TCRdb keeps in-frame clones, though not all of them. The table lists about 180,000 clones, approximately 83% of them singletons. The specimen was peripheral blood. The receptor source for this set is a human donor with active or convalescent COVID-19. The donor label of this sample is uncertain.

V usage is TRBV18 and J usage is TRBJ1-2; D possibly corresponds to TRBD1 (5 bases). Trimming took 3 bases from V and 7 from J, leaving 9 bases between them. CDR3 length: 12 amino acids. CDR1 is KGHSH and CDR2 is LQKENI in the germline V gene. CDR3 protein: CASSPGLGGYTF. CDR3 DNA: TGTGCCAGCTCACCGGGACTGGGTGGCTACACCTTC.

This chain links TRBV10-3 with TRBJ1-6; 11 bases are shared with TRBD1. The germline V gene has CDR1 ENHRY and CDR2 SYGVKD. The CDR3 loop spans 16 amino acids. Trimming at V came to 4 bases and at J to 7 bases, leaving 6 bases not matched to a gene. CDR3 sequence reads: CAISAQGQGGNSPLHF. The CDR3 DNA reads TGTGCCATCAGTGCCCAGGGACAGGGGGGAAATTCACCCCTCCACTTT.

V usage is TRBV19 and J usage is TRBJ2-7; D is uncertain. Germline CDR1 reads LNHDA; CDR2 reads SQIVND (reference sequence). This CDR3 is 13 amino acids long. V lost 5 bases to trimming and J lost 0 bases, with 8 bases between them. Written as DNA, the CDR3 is TGTGCCAGTAGTGTCATCCACTCCTACGAGCAGTACTTC. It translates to CASSVIHSYEQYF. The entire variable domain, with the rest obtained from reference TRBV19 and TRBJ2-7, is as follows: DGGITQSPKYLFRKEGQNVTLSCEQNLNHDAMYWYRQDPGQGLRLIYYSQIVNDFQKGDIAEGYSVSREKKESFPLTVTSAQKNPTAFYLCASSVIHSYEQYFGPGTRLTVT.

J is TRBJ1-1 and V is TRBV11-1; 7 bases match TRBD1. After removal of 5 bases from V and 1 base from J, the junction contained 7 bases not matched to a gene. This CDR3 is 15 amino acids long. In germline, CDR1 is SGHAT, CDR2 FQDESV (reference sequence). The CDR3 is CASSPRTGGNTEAFF. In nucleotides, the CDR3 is TGTGCCAGCAGCCCTAGGACAGGCGGGAACACTGAAGCTTTCTTT.